This T cell receptor beta chain came from a study of tumor-infiltrating lymphocytes in primary liver carcinoma (dated by TCRdb to the late 2010s). Broadly, across the study: The five patients, three men and two women aged 30 to 69 years, had hepatocellular carcinoma (four) or combined HCC and intrahepatic cholangiocarcinoma (one). Reproducibility between technical replicate repertoires was high, with correlation coefficients above 0.95 and mean shared-clone rates around 0.88. Across five regions of each liver tumor, along with adjacent normal tissue and blood, the study brought together TCRbeta repertoire sequencing, expression microarrays and whole-exome sequencing. A total of some 35 specimens from 5 patients went through TCRbeta repertoire sequencing, namely 25 tumor regions, 5 adjacent noncancerous liver tissues and 5 peripheral blood samples. Samples yielded roughly 3.5 to 8 million productive TCRbeta reads; read depth did not differ significantly between tissue types. The five patients had tumors staged T1-T3 N0M0, with maximum diameters ranging from about 4 to 11 cm. Study-wide conclusions, independent of this receptor: Only the TCR beta chain was sequenced, so true repertoire diversity is likely underestimated because unpaired alpha chains were not captured. Compared with blood, tumors had a significantly larger share of the repertoire taken up by the top 250 clones (p = 0.039). Consistent with antigen-driven expansion, pairs of tumor regions showed higher repertoire overlap (mean roughly 36%) than either tumor-adjacent pairs (around 17%) or tumor-blood pairs (around 14%). Since the samples were bulk and unsorted, there was no way to compare CD4+ and CD8+ T cell repertoires. With just four or five patients in the study, the authors point out that the findings should be validated in a larger study.

Taken from cysteine to phenylalanine, the CDR3 has 22 residues. Here the CDR3 DNA is all that survives: 66 bases in frame from base 1. As encoded in the germline V gene, CDR1 is SGHAT while CDR2 is FQNNGV. Starting from approximately 500 ng total RNA, TCRbeta-specific cDNA was produced by reverse transcription with a constant-region primer and ProtoScript II reverse transcriptase. TCRbeta libraries were built with three nested multiplex PCR rounds, a slightly modified ARM-PCR procedure. Each of the first two PCR rounds ran for about 10 cycles and used multiplex TRBV1-TRBV30 forward primers together with a Cbeta reverse primer. Sample barcodes and Illumina adapters were added in a final 25-cycle PCR using Deep VentR polymerase. Before sequencing, amplicons of 200-500 bp were gel-purified using a QIAquick gel extraction kit. An Illumina HiSeq 2500 was used to sequence the TCRbeta amplicons, generating 250-bp paired-end reads. The study's processing was this. Quality trimming of reads was performed with Trimmomatic v0.33, and paired reads were merged with FLASH v1.2.11 so that full CDR3 sequences could be recovered. V, D and J germline segments were assigned to the rearranged TCRbeta sequences using MiGEC v1.2.1b. Clonotype statistics and Shannon-Wiener diversity indices were computed with VDJtools v1.0.0. Except for diversity analysis, only the 250 most abundant clonotypes of each sample were used in subsequent analyses to reduce sampling bias. TCRdb trimmed the raw reads at Q25, called clones with MiXCR and kept productive beta chains. CDR3 protein sequences are deduplicated, and each keeps its most common genes and DNA. The V and J calls and clone size are TCRdb's, not the authors'. This sample has approximately 92,000 distinct CDR3 sequences in its table, and around 68% of those were observed once. Around 27% of the sample belongs to the ten largest clones.

About this clonotype itself: No antigen is known for it. At one end the junction does not follow the germline gene, possibly because of a read error.

Total RNA and DNA were co-extracted from about 19-30 mg of bulk tissue with the AllPrep DNA/RNA mini kit, without cell sorting. Roughly five patients with histopathologically diagnosed primary liver carcinoma underwent surgical resection in China between November 2015 and 2016. Chronic HBV infection was present in the patients, and the patients were treatment-naive at sampling. Pieces of fresh tumor and adjacent tissue were cut in half, with one half kept in RNAlater at -80 degrees C and the other half sent for histology. The sequence is built from TRBV11-2 and TRBJ2-3; the best D guess is TRBD2, with 5 bases matching. Sequencing used tumor-adjacent normal liver tissue. This TCR was sampled from a man aged 40-49 years with primary liver carcinoma and hepatitis B virus infection. CDR3 sequence: CASYLRGGSFNVTSSSTDMQYF. The nucleotide sequence is given as TGTGCCAGCTATTTGAGAGGTGGCAGCTTCAATGTGACGTCGTCTAGCACAGATATGCAGTATTTT.